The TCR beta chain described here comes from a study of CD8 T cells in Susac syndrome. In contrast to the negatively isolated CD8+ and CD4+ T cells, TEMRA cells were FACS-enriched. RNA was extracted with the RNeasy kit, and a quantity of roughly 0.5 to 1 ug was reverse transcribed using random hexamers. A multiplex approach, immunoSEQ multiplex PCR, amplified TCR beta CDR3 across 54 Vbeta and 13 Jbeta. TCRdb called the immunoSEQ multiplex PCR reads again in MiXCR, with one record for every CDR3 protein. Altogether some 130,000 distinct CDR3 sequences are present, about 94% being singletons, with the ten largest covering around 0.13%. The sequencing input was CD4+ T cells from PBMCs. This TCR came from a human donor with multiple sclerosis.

As DNA, the CDR3 is TGTGCCAGTAGTCCTGGTGGAGGGGGCAACTATGGCTACACCTTC. Translation gives CASSPGGGGNYGYTF. V is TRBV19 and J is TRBJ1-2; TRBD1 aligns across 7 bases. CDR1 LNHDA and CDR2 SQIVND come from the germline V gene (reference sequence). The ends lost 5 bases at V and 2 bases at J; junction bases unmatched: 8. The CDR3 length is 15 residues.